This T cell receptor beta chain was retrieved from a study of CD8 T cells in ankylosing spondylitis (dated by TCRdb to 2017 to 2019). About the full investigation: The study set out to find disease-linked TCR variants by profiling T cell receptor beta repertoires in ankylosing spondylitis patients and healthy donors. The full study cohort comprised 25 ankylosing spondylitis patients and some 100 healthy donors. Peripheral blood samples were taken, and synovial fluid was additionally collected from ankylosing spondylitis patients. Summary of the overall study and its limitations: Some of the motif variants had been reported before in the synovial fluid and blood of reactive arthritis patients, a finding that suggests common disease-initiation mechanisms. Blood from ankylosing spondylitis patients appeared to be characterized by a TCR beta motif composed of roughly 8 highly homologous amino acid variants. The disease-linked clones showed a CD8+ phenotype and occurred at relatively low frequencies in peripheral blood. The disease-linked clones were reported as significantly enriched in matched synovial fluid samples from ankylosing spondylitis patients.

Reads for this sample came from an Illumina HiSeq 2500. Quantitative 5'-RACE with molecular barcodes was the method used to prepare the TCR beta libraries. The paper's processing steps were these. To identify disease-linked TCR variants, a new computational method was used, one built on a probabilistic model of VDJ rearrangement. Clones were called with MiXCR by TCRdb after fastp trimmed the public reads at Q25, and only in-frame beta chains were retained. For every CDR3 protein sequence, its rows merge into one entry that carries the most common genes and DNA. The V and J calls were not made by the authors but by TCRdb's processing. In this sample the table shows around 35,000 distinct CDR3 sequences, about 10% of which occur a single time. The top ten clonotypes cover 20% of the sample. This clonotype occurred a few times. Its antigen specificity is not known. No base qualities exist here, and no much larger clone lies one base off it.

Synovial fluid samples and blood samples obtained from the same ankylosing spondylitis patients were matched. Via the germline V gene (reference sequence), CDR1 is SGHNT and CDR2 YYREEE. At the junction V is shortened by 2 bases and J by 4 bases, with 18 bases in between. The CDR3 measures 16 amino acids from cysteine to phenylalanine. Left in the record is the CDR3 DNA by itself, 48 bases read in frame from the first base. The source material was synovial fluid, either unsorted or a sorted T cell fraction (not recorded which). The chain is made from TRBV5-4 and TRBJ1-2, with a weak D call of TRBD1 (5 bases match). This receptor was obtained from a male donor with ankylosing spondylitis. The DNA sequence is TGTGCCAGCAGCTTTTGGGGGGTCGACCCCGCCTATGGCTACACCTTC. Its amino acids are CASSFWGVDPAYGYTF.